This T cell receptor (beta chain) emerged from a study of OX40 agonist ivuxolimab in advanced cancers. Study results and limitations: Specificity for antigen went undetermined in the expanded peripheral T cells.

Comment on this clone: Its antigen is as yet unknown.

There are 15 residues in the CDR3. Deletions cut 3 bases from V and 3 bases from J, with 14 bases between. From germline, CDR1 is SEHNR and CDR2 FQNEAQ (reference sequence). The method was immunoSEQ multiplex PCR; TCRdb's version includes in-frame clones alone and lacks a portion of them. This repertoire shows roughly 72,000 clones, more than 65% found once; its top ten account for 4.5% to 6%. The specimen was CD4+ or CD8+ T cells sorted from blood, collected in a trial of the OX40 agonist ivuxolimab. The chain recombines TRBV7-9 with TRBJ2-5; D call uncertain. This TCR was sampled from an adult with an advanced solid tumor such as melanoma, head and neck, liver or kidney cancer. CDR3 sequence reads: CASSLAQGPKETQYF. The CDR3, as DNA: TGTGCCAGCAGCTTGGCCCAAGGCCCCAAAGAGACCCAGTACTTC.